Each of the 22 T cell receptor beta chains below was sequenced from the same sample in a study of T-cell reconstitution after alpha-beta-depleted transplantation in children. TCRbeta library preparation incorporated unique molecular identifiers. From the PCR reads, TCRdb called clonotypes with MiXCR, one entry per CDR3 protein. The table includes about 110,000 distinct CDR3 sequences, around a tenth detected once. Material: PBMCs, obtained before TCRalphabeta/CD19-depleted stem cell transplant. The receptors were sampled from a boy aged 2 to 9 with acute lymphoblastic leukemia, due to receive a stem cell transplant.

The V gene is TRBV4-2, the J gene TRBJ2-3; 11 positions agree with TRBD2. Germline V gene data show CDR1 as LGHNA and CDR2 as YNFKEQ. The CDR3 loop spans 16 amino acids. The ends lost 2 bases at V and 3 bases at J; junction bases unmatched: 4. The CDR3 DNA is TGTGCCAGCAGCCAAATTGGGACTAGCGGAACAGATACGCAGTATTTT. Translated, it gives CASSQIGTSGTDTQYF.

This clonotype was picked up a small number of times. This chain joins TRBV30 and TRBJ1-3; D is unresolved. The CDR3 length is 14 residues. V dropped 0 bases and J dropped 4 bases, with 10 bases sitting between them. Per germline, CDR1 GTSNPN and CDR2 SVGIG (reference sequence). CDR3: CAWSVVRWGNTIYF. Here the CDR3 DNA reads TGTGCCTGGAGTGTGGTGCGGTGGGGAAACACCATATATTTT.

The rearrangement uses TRBV20-1 and TRBJ2-5; 9 bases are shared with TRBD1. The CDR3 is 14 amino acids. The junction had 10 bases not matched to a gene; V was cut back by 6 bases and J by 5 bases. Germline V gene lookup returns CDR1 DFQATT and CDR2 SNEGSKA (reference sequence). CDR3: CSAEDRGLEETQYF. CDR3 DNA: TGCAGTGCCGAGGACAGGGGATTAGAGGAGACCCAGTACTTC.

This clonotype showed up many times. J is TRBJ1-6 and V is TRBV20-1; D is undetermined. Trimming left V 7 bases short and J 7 bases short, with 14 bases between. This CDR3 has 13 amino acids. Germline V lookup: CDR1 DFQATT, CDR2 SNEGSKA (reference sequence). The CDR3 sequence is CSVGRAGNSPLHF. CDR3 nucleotide sequence: TGCAGTGTCGGTAGGGCGGGGAATTCACCCCTCCACTTT.

This clonotype was counted a few times. The chain recombines TRBV20-1 with TRBJ2-5, with 12 nucleotides matching TRBD2. Germline V lookup: CDR1 DFQATT, CDR2 SNEGSKA (reference sequence). This CDR3 region has 14 residues. V lost 5 bases to trimming and J lost 3 bases; unmatched junction nucleotides: 4. CDR3: CSASRLAGEETQYF. Here the CDR3 DNA reads TGCAGTGCTTCTCGACTAGCGGGAGAAGAGACCCAGTACTTC.

This clonotype was seen a handful of times. The chain employs TRBV20-1 and TRBJ1-2; 8 nucleotides line up with TRBD1. Trimming removed 6 bases from V and 2 bases from J; junction bases left unmatched: 8. The germline gives CDR1 DFQATT, CDR2 SNEGSKA (reference sequence). The CDR3 extends over 14 amino acids. The CDR3 DNA sequence: TGCAGTGCGGGACAGGAGTTTTGGAACTATGGCTACACCTTC. Its translation is CSAGQEFWNYGYTF.

This clonotype was observed a few times. V and J are TRBV5-1 and TRBJ2-5, with 7 bases that match TRBD1. The ends lost 4 bases at V and 2 bases at J; junction bases unmatched: 8. The CDR3 covers 15 residues. From germline, CDR1 is SGHRS and CDR2 YFSETQ. The CDR3 loop is CASSVGGYLQETQYF. The CDR3 bases are TGCGCCAGCAGCGTAGGGGGCTACCTTCAAGAGACCCAGTACTTC.

The rearrangement links TRBV28 to TRBJ2-7, with unresolved D. This CDR3 spans 12 amino acids. Trimming stripped 3 bases from V and 6 bases from J, with 9 bases between. Germline loops: CDR1 MDHEN, CDR2 SYDVKM. The CDR3 sequence is CASSFRATEQYF. CDR3 bases: TGTGCCAGCAGTTTTAGGGCTACCGAGCAGTACTTC.

This clonotype has at least ten counts. This chain uses TRBV6-1 with TRBJ2-7; tentatively, D is TRBD1 (6 bases). Trimming shortened V by 8 bases and J by 2 bases, and 16 bases separated the two germline ends. The CDR3 length is 14 residues. Germline CDR1 and CDR2: MNHNS and SASEGT. The CDR3 region has the DNA TGTGCCAGCGCTATAACCCAGGGGCCCTACGAGCAGTACTTC. Translating gives CASAITQGPYEQYF.

This clonotype showed up many times. The rearrangement links TRBV12-3 or TRBV12-4 to TRBJ2-3; TRBD2 aligns across 7 bases. V dropped 6 bases and J dropped 4; count of bases not matched to a gene: 13. This CDR3 has 16 residues. The CDR3 coding sequence is TGTGCCAGCAGCCGTAGCGGGCGACTCCGCGCAGATACGCAGTATTTT. Protein product: CASSRSGRLRADTQYF.

The rearrangement joins TRBV6-1 to TRBJ2-7; 8 bases match TRBD2. CDR1 MNHNS and CDR2 SASEGT come from the germline V gene. V was clipped by 4 bases and J by 2 bases; unmatched bases: 4. The CDR3 is 14 amino acids. CDR3 sequence reads: CASSVRTSTYEQYF. Here the CDR3 DNA reads TGTGCCAGCAGTGTCAGGACTAGCACCTACGAGCAGTACTTC.

The chain uses TRBV18 and TRBJ2-1, with TRBD2 matching 11 bases. This CDR3 spans 15 amino acids. Trimming at V came to 4 bases and at J to 5 bases, leaving 4 bases not matched to a gene. From germline, CDR1 is KGHSH and CDR2 LQKENI. CDR3 sequence (DNA): TGTGCCAGCTCACAACTAGCGGGAGAGAACAATGAGCAGTTCTTC. Its protein is CASSQLAGENNEQFF.

The rearrangement links TRBV28 to TRBJ2-1, with 7 positions matching TRBD2. The CDR3 has 18 residues. The trim removed 0 bases at V and 7 bases at J, leaving 15 bases unmatched. The germline V gene has CDR1 MDHEN and CDR2 SYDVKM. DNA for the CDR3: TGTGCCAGCAGTTTATGGTTTATCCGTGGGGGAGGGCCAAATGAGCAGTTCTTC. Translating gives CASSLWFIRGGGPNEQFF.

A few counts support this clonotype. The V gene is TRBV28, the J gene TRBJ2-2; D unresolved. In germline, CDR1 is MDHEN, CDR2 SYDVKM. This CDR3 region has 13 residues. V was trimmed by 3 bases and J by 8 bases, leaving 10 bases between them. CDR3 coding DNA: TGTGCCAGCAGTTTGACATCTCCTGGGGAGCTGTTTTTT. It is translated as CASSLTSPGELFF.

This clonotype was recorded many times. This chain connects TRBV7-8 to TRBJ2-5; D is unresolved. V shed 1 base and J shed 5 bases, with 20 bases lying between them. Germline V gene data show CDR1 as SGHVS and CDR2 as FQNEAQ. This CDR3 spans 17 amino acids. For the CDR3, the DNA is TGTGCCAGCAGCTTAGGGGCTATGAGAGGTGTTGGGGAGACCCAGTACTTC. Amino acids: CASSLGAMRGVGETQYF.

The table lists this clonotype with many counts. The chain carries TRBV7-8 and TRBJ2-1; D is unclear. This CDR3 contains 16 residues. Between the trimmed V and J ends, which lost 5 bases and 2 bases, there was a span of 16 bases. Germline CDR1 SGHVS, CDR2 FQNEAQ. The CDR3 sequence: CASSRRPTTPYNEQFF. CDR3 DNA: TGTGCCAGCAGCCGACGCCCTACAACCCCCTACAATGAGCAGTTCTTC.

On this clonotype itself: An end of the junction differs from the germline gene, which may be a read error. The rearrangement joins TRBV20-1 to TRBJ1-1; D is possibly TRBD1 (5 bases). The CDR3 contains 13 residues. Looked up from germline, CDR1 is DFQATT and CDR2 is SNEGSKA (reference sequence). CDR3 sequence: CSARDRVNSEAFF. CDR3 sequence (DNA): TGCAGTGCTAGAGACAGGGTTAACAGTGAAGCTTTCTTT.

The table lists this clonotype with many counts. The rearrangement uses TRBV2 and TRBJ2-6; TRBD2 might be the D (6 bases). The germline gives CDR1 SNHLY, CDR2 FYNNEI. Between the trimmed V and J ends, which lost 6 bases and 2 bases, there was a span of 11 bases. The CDR3 is 15 residues long. CDR3 loop: CASSDWGAGANVLTF. The CDR3 region has the DNA TGTGCCAGCAGCGATTGGGGGGCTGGGGCCAACGTCCTGACTTTC.

This chain connects TRBV11-3 to TRBJ2-2, with 7 nucleotides matching TRBD2. Germline V lookup: CDR1 SGHNT, CDR2 YENEEA. This CDR3 has 14 residues. Trimming took 1 base from V and 7 from J; bases not matched to a gene: 3. CDR3 residues: CASSLGGSDGELFF. The CDR3 bases are TGTGCCAGCAGCTTAGGCGGGAGCGACGGGGAGCTGTTTTTT. Combining the CDR3 with reference TRBV11-3 and TRBJ2-2 gives the whole variable domain EAGVVQSPRYKIIEKKQPVAFWCNPISGHNTLYWYLQNLGQGPELLIRYENEEAVDDSQLPKDRFSAERLKGVDSTLKIQPAELGDSAVYLCASSLGGSDGELFFGEGSRLTVL.

This clonotype was observed at least ten times. The chain employs TRBV7-3 and TRBJ2-7, with TRBD2 as a possible D gene (6 bases). CDR1 and CDR2 (germline): SGHTA, FQGTGA. The CDR3 totals 14 residues. Trimming pared 1 base from V and 6 bases from J, leaving 13 bases between. The CDR3 nucleotides are TGTGCCAGCAGCTTAAATGGAGGGCCCTCCGAGCAGTACTTC. Translated: CASSLNGGPSEQYF.

The rearrangement uses TRBV6-2 or TRBV6-3 and TRBJ2-4; a weak D match, TRBD1 (5 bases). Germline CDR1 and CDR2: MNHEY and SVGEGT. V lost 2 bases and J lost 0, with 11 bases in between. CDR3 length: 16 amino acids. CDR3 loop: CASSYDSALAKNIQYF. CDR3 DNA sequence: TGTGCCAGCAGTTACGACAGCGCCCTAGCCAAAAACATTCAGTACTTC.

This clonotype occurred a few times. The rearrangement joins TRBV28 to TRBJ2-1; 9 nucleotides agree with TRBD1. Losses at the gene ends were 5 bases for V and 9 bases for J; bases not matched to a gene: 8. The CDR3 covers 14 residues. The germline CDR1 and CDR2 sequences are MDHEN and SYDVKM. CDR3 protein: CASSPGTGWVEQFF. DNA for the CDR3: TGTGCCAGCAGTCCCGGGACAGGGTGGGTTGAGCAGTTCTTC.